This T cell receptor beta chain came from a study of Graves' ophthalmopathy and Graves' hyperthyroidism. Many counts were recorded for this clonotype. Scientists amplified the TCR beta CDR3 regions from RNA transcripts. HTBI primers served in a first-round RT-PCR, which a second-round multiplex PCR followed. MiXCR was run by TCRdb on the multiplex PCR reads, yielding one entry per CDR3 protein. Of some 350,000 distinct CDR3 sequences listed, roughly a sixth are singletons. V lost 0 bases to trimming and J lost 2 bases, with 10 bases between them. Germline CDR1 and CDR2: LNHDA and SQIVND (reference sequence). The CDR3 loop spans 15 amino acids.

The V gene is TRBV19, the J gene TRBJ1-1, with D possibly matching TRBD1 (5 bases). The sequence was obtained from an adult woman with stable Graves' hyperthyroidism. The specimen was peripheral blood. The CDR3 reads CASSIDWRGNTEAFF. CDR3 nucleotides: TGTGCCAGTAGTATAGATTGGAGGGGAAACACTGAAGCTTTCTTT.